A single sample gave rise to the 10 T cell receptor beta chains below, sequenced in a study of glioma-infiltrating T cells after dendritic cell vaccination. Here immunoSEQ multiplex PCR was the method, and the copy in TCRdb shows in-frame clones only, minus some. The sample holds about 64,000 clones, 82% seen once. The material was blood, obtained before dendritic cell vaccination. The receptors were sampled from a human donor with glioblastoma.

The chain recombines TRBV29-1 with TRBJ2-7; tentatively, D is TRBD2 (7 bases). V lost 3 bases and J 4 bases, leaving 13 bases between the germline ends. Germline CDR1 reads SQVTM; CDR2 reads ANQGSEA. This CDR3 region has 13 residues. The CDR3 here is CSVEGGGGYEQYF. In DNA, the CDR3 is TGCAGCGTTGAGGGAGGGGGGGGATACGAGCAGTACTTC.

The V call is TRBV21-1, the J call TRBJ1-5. TRBV21-1 is recorded as a pseudogene. The CDR3 length is 15 residues. CDR3 coding DNA: TGTGCCAGCAGCGGATTGTGGCAGGGAGGTCAGCCCCAGCATTTT. It specifies CASSGLWQGGQPQHF.

The V gene is TRBV18, the J gene TRBJ1-4, with 11 bases fitting TRBD1. The V segment lost 1 base and the J segment 8 bases; nucleotides outside the gene matches: 6. Germline V gives CDR1 KGHSH, CDR2 LQKENI. This CDR3 is 16 amino acids long. The CDR3 spells CASSPRTGGSKEKLFF. DNA of the CDR3: TGTGCCAGCTCACCACGGACAGGGGGCTCGAAGGAAAAACTGTTTTTT.

This clone was seen a handful of times. The chain carries TRBV6-5 and TRBJ2-7; D remains unclear. The CDR3 has 11 residues. Per germline, CDR1 MNHEY and CDR2 SVGAGI. V was trimmed by 5 bases and J by 4 bases, leaving 6 bases between them. The CDR3 loop is CASSEAYEQYF. For the CDR3, the DNA is TGTGCCAGCAGTGAAGCGTACGAGCAGTACTTC.

This chain connects TRBV5-6 to TRBJ1-2; TRBD1 agrees at 8 bases. This CDR3 spans 16 amino acids. Per germline, CDR1 SGHDT and CDR2 YYEEEE. V was clipped by 2 bases and J by 1 base; unmatched bases: 7. The chain's CDR3 is CASSLLTGGLNYGYTF. The CDR3 nucleotides read TGTGCCAGCAGCTTACTTACAGGGGGGCTTAACTATGGCTACACCTTC.

About this clone: In the same sample, other DNA sequences code for this CDR3. This sequence joins TRBV7-9 and TRBJ1-1, with D possibly being TRBD1 (6 bases). V was trimmed by 1 base and J by 4 bases, leaving 10 bases between them. The CDR3 totals 14 residues. Germline-derived CDR1 and CDR2 are SEHNR and FQNEAQ (reference sequence). The chain's CDR3 is CASSLGGGGTEAFF. As DNA, the CDR3 is TGTGCCAGCAGCTTAGGGGGAGGGGGCACTGAAGCTTTCTTT. Supplemented by reference TRBV7-9 and TRBJ1-1, the full variable domain reads DTGVSQNPRHKITKRGQNVTFRCDPISEHNRLYWYRQTLGQGPEFLTYFQNEAQLEKSRLLSDRFSAERPKGSFSTLEIQRTEQGDSAMYLCASSLGGGGTEAFFGQGTRLTVV.

This chain links TRBV11-2 with TRBJ2-1; D uncertain. CDR1 and CDR2 (germline): SGHAT, FQNNGV. V was trimmed by 5 bases and J by 0 bases, leaving 11 bases between them. The CDR3 consists of 15 residues. CDR3 sequence (DNA): TGTGCCAGCAGCCCTTCCCCGTACTCCTACAATGAGCAGTTCTTC. Protein product: CASSPSPYSYNEQFF.

V and J are TRBV5-1 and TRBJ1-5; possibly TRBD1 for D (5 bases). Germline-derived CDR1 and CDR2 are SGHRS and YFSETQ. The length of the CDR3 is 15 residues. V lost 1 base to trimming and J lost 2 bases, with 10 bases between them. This CDR3 is CASSLSGRGNQPQHF. The CDR3 DNA is TGCGCCAGCAGCTTGTCGGGCAGGGGCAATCAGCCCCAGCATTTT.

The J gene is TRBJ2-1, the V gene TRBV5-4, with D maybe TRBD2 (6 bases). The germline CDR1 and CDR2 sequences are SGHNT and YYREEE (reference sequence). The germline V and J ends were trimmed by 4 bases and 4 bases, with 15 bases remaining between them. This CDR3 has 15 residues. The DNA of the CDR3 is TGTGCCAGCAGCCTCAATTGGGGGGAGTACAATGAGCAGTTCTTC. This codes for CASSLNWGEYNEQFF.

The chain has TRBV10-2 and TRBJ2-3, with 7 bases matching TRBD2. The CDR3 runs to 16 residues. Germline V gene lookup returns CDR1 WSHSY and CDR2 SAAADI. The J segment lost 1 base and the V segment lost 2 bases, leaving 6 bases of the junction unmatched. The CDR3 sequence is CASSEPGLAGTDTQYF. The CDR3 DNA is TGCGCCAGCAGTGAGCCGGGGCTAGCGGGCACAGATACGCAGTATTTT.